The clone carrying this T cell receptor (beta chain) has only a few counts. Its target is unknown. The germline V gene has CDR1 MNHNS and CDR2 SASEGT. V was clipped by 3 bases and J by 3 bases, with 14 bases between them. The CDR3 spans 15 residues. This sample was taken from a study of blood T cells in healthy people across ages. Whole-study results and caveats: TCR beta diversity was tightly associated with the proportion of naive T cells.

The second PCR ran about 6 to 12 cycles with a sample-barcoded 5' primer and J-beta primers. TCRdb re-derived calls from the 5' RACE reads in MiXCR, one entry per CDR3 protein. The sample holds 1.5 million to 1.9 million distinct CDR3 sequences, 35% to 45% seen once. The origin of this receptor is a woman between 18 and 29 years old in good health. The material sequenced was blood. This chain uses TRBV6-1 with TRBJ1-1; a possible D gene is TRBD1 (5 bases). The CDR3 DNA reads as TGTGCCAGCAGTGACAGGGAATCTGAGGACACTGAAGCTTTCTTT. This encodes CASSDRESEDTEAFF.